Listed here is a single T cell receptor beta chain. Its antigen is unknown. From the RT-PCR reads, TCRdb called clonotypes with MiXCR, one entry per CDR3 protein. The data hold 750,000 to 850,000 distinct CDR3 sequences, with about a fifth observed a single time. These data come from a study of response to subunit inactivated influenza vaccine. The CDR3 spans 17 residues. CDR1 DFQATT and CDR2 SNEGSKA come from the germline V gene (reference sequence). Unmatched junction bases numbered 7, after V lost 0 bases and J lost 0 bases. General study results and limits: Few new T cells, the authors suggested, are recruited by each seasonal influenza vaccination.

The genes are TRBV20-1 and TRBJ2-7, with 11 positions matching TRBD2. The material was PBMCs from blood, obtained roughly 5 days after vaccination. The clonotype originates from a man in his fifties who received an inactivated influenza vaccine. The DNA of the CDR3 is TGCAGTGCTAGAGACATAGCGGGGACTAGCGGCTCCTACGAGCAGTACTTC. This sequence encodes CSARDIAGTSGSYEQYF.